The 15 T cell receptor beta chains below all came from one sample that was sequenced in a study of regulatory T cells in long-lasting Graves disease (dated by TCRdb to the early 2020s). Library prep was done by multiplex PCR. Sequencing was carried out with an Illumina HiSeq 4000. To build TCR beta libraries, CDR3 regions were amplified by Arm-PCR using iRepertoire HTBI primers. The public reads were run again by TCRdb, first through fastp at Q25 and then through MiXCR, and only productive beta chains were kept. Each record represents a unique CDR3 protein, reported with the most common genes and DNA among its rows. In all, the sample holds 300,000 to 400,000 distinct CDR3 sequences, and 15% to 20% of those were seen once. Of the sample, less than 45% falls within the top ten clones. The time point label for this specimen denotes: newly diagnosed GD, antithyroid drugs for less than 3 months. For both TCR sequencing and RNA sequencing, RNA was extracted from PBMCs using TRIzol.

The specimen comprised peripheral blood mononuclear cells (PBMCs), sampled at new diagnosis, from a patient treated with antithyroid drugs. The receptors derive from a female donor with Graves disease.

There are many counts of this clonotype. This rearrangement joins TRBV28 to TRBJ2-3; no clear D gene. This CDR3 comprises 13 residues. V lost 7 bases to trimming and J lost 0 bases, with 8 bases between them. The V gene's germline CDR1 is MDHEN and CDR2 SYDVKM. CDR3 sequence: CASTPDSTDTQYF. Here the CDR3 DNA reads TGTGCCAGCACCCCGGACAGCACAGATACGCAGTATTTT.

The sample holds many counts of this clonotype. This chain connects TRBV6-2 or TRBV6-3 to TRBJ1-1, with a possible D match to TRBD1 (6 bases). The CDR3 runs 14 residues. Trimming cost V 6 bases and J 11 bases, with 22 bases left between them. Germline CDR1 and CDR2: MNHEY and SVGEGT. The CDR3 protein is CASRVSQGPSGAFF. DNA of the CDR3: TGTGCCAGCAGAGTATCTCAGGGGCCCTCTGGGGCTTTCTTT.

The V gene is TRBV19, the J gene TRBJ2-7; D is possibly TRBD2 (5 bases). The V end lost 4 bases, the J end lost 4 bases, and 14 bases lay between the germline ends. Germline V gene sequence: CDR1 LNHDA, CDR2 SQIVND (reference sequence). The CDR3 runs to 14 residues. The CDR3 reads CASSTGSSGYEQYF. In DNA, the CDR3 is TGTGCCAGTAGTACGGGGAGCAGTGGGTACGAGCAGTACTTC.

In its sample, this clonotype was seen many times. The junction and the germline gene differ at one end; a read error may be behind it. V and J are TRBV5-1 and TRBJ1-1; unclear D gene. Looked up from germline, CDR1 is SGHRS and CDR2 is YFSETQ. The CDR3 is made up of 15 amino acids. The CDR3 DNA follows: TGTGCCAGCAGCCCCCTCGGCCCCGCGAGCACTGAAGCTTTCTTT. It yields the protein CASSPLGPASTEAFF.

Ten or more counts support this clonotype. The chain is built from TRBV20-1 and TRBJ1-1; possible D gene TRBD1, 6 bases. Per germline, CDR1 DFQATT and CDR2 SNEGSKA (reference sequence). The V gene lost 6 bases and the J gene lost 5 bases, with 19 bases spanning the gap. This CDR3 spans 14 amino acids. CDR3 bases: TGCAGTGCCCCCCGGACAGCGATCTTGACTGAAGCTTTCTTT. Encoded protein: CSAPRTAILTEAFF.

The V call is TRBV29-1, the J call TRBJ1-5; D is perhaps TRBD1 (5 bases). The CDR3 extends over 13 amino acids. Germline-derived CDR1 and CDR2 are SQVTM and ANQGSEA. V shed 5 bases and J shed 0 bases, with 8 bases lying between them. The CDR3 region has the DNA TGCAGCGTTCTGGGGGATAGCAATCAGCCCCAGCATTTT. This gives the protein CSVLGDSNQPQHF.

On this clonotype itself: Given a much more abundant clone one base away, this may be a read error. The CDR3 nucleotides are TGTGTCAGCAGCTTAGCCGGCCCGGATGAGCAGTTCTTC. It yields the protein CVSSLAGPDEQFF. The chain combines TRBV7-2 with TRBJ2-1; D not resolved. This CDR3 contains 13 residues. The germline CDR1 and CDR2 sequences are SGHTA and FQGNSA.

For this clonotype: A much more abundant neighbour one base away suggests this may be a read error. V usage is TRBV7-9 and J usage is TRBJ2-2; 10 bases are shared with TRBD1. Unmatched junction bases numbered 13, after V lost 1 base and J lost 5 bases. This CDR3 is 19 amino acids long. CDR1 SEHNR and CDR2 FQNEAQ come from the germline V gene (reference sequence). The CDR3 loop is CASSLDPFGQGVWTGELFF. The CDR3, as DNA: TGTGCCAGCAGCTTAGATCCGTTCGGACAGGGGGTCTGGACCGGGGAGCTGTTTTTT.

This clonotype was counted many times. This rearrangement joins TRBV3-1 to TRBJ2-1; D is unclear. Germline V CDR1 and CDR2: LGHDT, YNNKEL (reference sequence). Between the trimmed V and J ends, which lost 1 base and 0 bases, there was a span of 7 bases. CDR3 size: 15 residues. CDR3 bases: TGTGCCAGCAGCCAAGTAGGCCGCTCCTACAATGAGCAGTTCTTC. This codes for CASSQVGRSYNEQFF.

This clonotype appeared many times. DNA of the CDR3: TGTGCCAGCAGCTTAGACGGTAGCGGGATAGGTGACACCGGGGAGCTGTTTTTT. Its protein product is CASSLDGSGIGDTGELFF. This sequence joins TRBV7-2 and TRBJ2-2; TRBD2 matches at 8 bases. V shed 1 base and J 3 bases; nucleotides not matched to a gene: 10. The CDR3 runs 18 residues. Germline CDR1 SGHTA, CDR2 FQGNSA.

This clonotype was detected only a few times. The chain has TRBV19 and TRBJ2-5; tentative D call: TRBD1 (6 bases). The V end was cut by 5 bases, the J end by 1 base, with 11 bases between. This CDR3 has 14 amino acids. The germline V gene has CDR1 LNHDA and CDR2 SQIVND (reference sequence). CDR3 region: CASSADRIQETQYF. The CDR3 bases are TGTGCCAGTAGTGCCGACAGGATCCAAGAGACCCAGTACTTC.

This clonotype was observed at least ten times. CDR3: CASSQRENYGYTF. The CDR3 coding sequence is TGTGCCAGCAGTCAAAGAGAGAACTATGGCTACACCTTC. The rearrangement joins TRBV6-1 to TRBJ1-2; D is unclear. With 5 bases removed from V and 2 bases from J, the gap between germline ends came to 9 bases. This CDR3 contains 13 residues. The germline V gene encodes CDR1 MNHNS and CDR2 SASEGT.

In its sample, this clonotype was seen many times. The gene calls are TRBV28 and TRBJ1-6; D gene uncertain. The germline CDR1 and CDR2 sequences are MDHEN and SYDVKM. CDR3 size: 13 residues. Trimming pared 5 bases from V and 8 bases from J, leaving 10 bases between. The CDR3 coding sequence is TGTGCCAGCAGTAGCGGGTGGGATTCACCCCTCCACTTT. Amino acid sequence: CASSSGWDSPLHF.

V and J are TRBV2 and TRBJ1-1, with TRBD1 identical over 10 bases. The ends lost 6 bases at V and 6 bases at J; junction bases unmatched: 4. The CDR3 extends over 13 amino acids. Germline V gives CDR1 SNHLY, CDR2 FYNNEI. CDR3 coding DNA: TGTGCCAGCAGCCCGGGGACAGGGGCTGAAGCTTTCTTT. Protein product: CASSPGTGAEAFF.

This clonotype was picked up many times. The chain is built from TRBV9 and TRBJ2-1; 11 bases map to TRBD2. The germline V gene has CDR1 SGDLS and CDR2 YYNGEE. CDR3 length: 15 amino acids. J lost 12 bases, V lost 3 bases, and 11 bases had no gene match. The CDR3 spells CASSGPGLAAPGQFF. CDR3 DNA sequence: TGTGCCAGCAGCGGACCGGGACTAGCGGCTCCAGGGCAGTTCTTC.